This TCR beta chain was captured by sequencing in a study of shared clonotypes between healthy human individuals. Study-wide findings and caveats: Shared clonotypes across all four donors exceeded non-shared ones in generation probability. Relative to memory subsets, naive subsets generally showed larger estimated richness. Only blood samples were collected, and tissue repertoires likely differ.

The repertoire was sequenced with immunoSEQ multiplex PCR; TCRdb's copy has only in-frame clones and lacks some. The sample contains roughly 500,000 clones, about 96% of which appear only once. A remark on this clone: The antigen remains undetermined.

J gave up 0 bases and V 2 bases, and 2 bases lay outside the gene matches. CDR3 length: 16 amino acids. Per germline, CDR1 MNHNY and CDR2 SVGAGI (reference sequence). A split of CD4+ cells into CD45RA+ naive and CD45RA-negative memory subsets was performed. The V call is TRBV6-6, the J call TRBJ2-3; 10 bases are a match to TRBD1. The source material was naive CD4+ T cells sorted from blood. Subset in this sample: CD45RA+ positively selected. The clonotype was recovered from a woman in her twenties or thirties in good health. The CDR3 region has the DNA TGTGCCAGCAGTTACGAGGGACAGGGGAGCACAGATACGCAGTATTTT. Residues: CASSYEGQGSTDTQYF.